The 27 T cell receptor beta chains presented below share a single source sample, sequenced in a study of shared clonotypes between healthy human individuals. Repertoires were generated with immunoSEQ multiplex PCR, while TCRdb's copy carries only in-frame clones and drops some. The sample carries around 2.1 million clones, around 93% recorded once. Naive CD8 cells lacked CD45RO, underwent positive selection for CCR7 and left out terminally differentiated effector memory CD45RA+ cells. Sequencing was carried out using naive CD8+ T cells from PBMCs. These receptors were obtained from a man between 18 and 29 years old in good health. Some clones in this sample may be carry-over from other donors' samples.

The chain carries TRBV28 and TRBJ1-2; D gene uncertain. The CDR3 runs 16 residues. Per the germline V gene, CDR1 is MDHEN and CDR2 is SYDVKM. The germline V and J ends were trimmed by 3 bases and 0 bases, with 14 bases remaining between them. CDR3: CASSLPSVYSNYGYTF. The CDR3 region has the DNA TGTGCCAGCAGTTTGCCCTCAGTCTACTCTAACTATGGCTACACCTTC.

The V call is TRBV11-2, the J call TRBJ2-7, with 7 positions matching TRBD1. The germline gives CDR1 SGHAT, CDR2 FQNNGV. This CDR3 comprises 14 residues. V gave up 1 base and J gave up 3 bases; unmatched junction bases: 3. The CDR3, as DNA: TGTGCCAGCAGCTTAGGGGACAGTTACTACGAGCAGTACTTC. This sequence encodes CASSLGDSYYEQYF.

The chain uses TRBV27 and TRBJ2-1; TRBD1 matches at 10 bases. CDR3 length: 15 residues. With 6 bases clipped from V and 5 bases from J, the junction kept 7 bases outside the gene matches. From germline, CDR1 is MNHEY and CDR2 SMNVEV (reference sequence). The CDR3 DNA is TGTGCCAGCAGCGATCCCGGGACAGGGGACAATGAGCAGTTCTTC. Translated, it gives CASSDPGTGDNEQFF.

This clone was observed once. This chain connects TRBV2 to TRBJ2-7, with D perhaps given as TRBD1 or TRBD2 (5 bases each). The germline V gene has CDR1 SNHLY and CDR2 FYNNEI. Trimming pared 0 bases from V and 3 bases from J, leaving 15 bases between. The CDR3 has 16 residues. The CDR3 region has the DNA TGTGCCAGCAGTGAAGCGAGAGGGGTGGGAGTCTACGAGCAGTACTTC. The encoded protein is CASSEARGVGVYEQYF.

The chain recombines TRBV29-1 with TRBJ1-2; D ambiguous. CDR3 size: 12 residues. V dropped 6 bases and J dropped 2 bases, with 10 bases sitting between them. The V gene's germline CDR1 is SQVTM and CDR2 ANQGSEA. The CDR3 DNA is TGCAGCGTGCTGGGCAACAACTATGGCTACACCTTC. Its protein product is CSVLGNNYGYTF. Complete variable domain (other parts from reference TRBV29-1 and TRBJ1-2): SAVISQKPSRDICQRGTSLTIQCQVDSQVTMMFWYRQQPGQSLTLIATANQGSEATYESGFVIDKFPISRPNLTFSTLTVSNMSPEDSSIYLCSVLGNNYGYTFGSGTRLTVV.

In its sample, this clone was seen once. V and J are TRBV7-8 and TRBJ2-5; 11 positions match TRBD2. The CDR3 loop spans 15 amino acids. Trimming removed 5 bases from V and 5 bases from J; junction bases left unmatched: 7. The V gene's germline CDR1 is SGHVS and CDR2 FQNEAQ. CDR3 sequence: CASSGTSGLGETQYF. The CDR3 nucleotides read TGTGCCAGCAGCGGGACTAGCGGACTAGGGGAGACCCAGTACTTC.

The chain recombines TRBV7-3 with TRBJ2-2; D perhaps matches TRBD2 (5 bases). This CDR3 spans 19 amino acids. V dropped 5 bases and J dropped 0 bases, with 22 bases sitting between them. CDR1 SGHTA and CDR2 FQGTGA come from the germline V gene. CDR3 protein: CASSQSPDYSRSNTGELFF. CDR3 bases: TGTGCCAGCAGCCAATCCCCCGACTACTCGCGGTCGAACACCGGGGAGCTGTTTTTT. Looking up the rest from reference TRBV7-3 and TRBJ2-2 gives the full variable domain: GAGVSQTPSNKVTEKGKYVELRCDPISGHTALYWYRQSLGQGPEFLIYFQGTGAADDSGLPNDRFFAVRPEGSVSTLKIQRTERGDSAVYLCASSQSPDYSRSNTGELFFGEGSRLTVL.

The rearrangement joins TRBV7-8 to TRBJ2-7, with a tentative D call TRBD1 (6 bases). Germline loops: CDR1 SGHVS, CDR2 FQNEAQ. CDR3 length: 14 amino acids. The V and J ends lost 5 bases and 6 bases respectively, with 17 bases between them. The DNA for the CDR3 is TGTGCCAGCAGCCCAGGGGACCATCGCGGCGAGCAGTACTTC. This encodes CASSPGDHRGEQYF.

J is TRBJ2-7 and V is TRBV19, with D perhaps TRBD1 (5 bases). V gave up 3 bases and J gave up 0 bases, with 12 bases separating them. The CDR3 contains 15 residues. Per germline, CDR1 LNHDA and CDR2 SQIVND (reference sequence). CDR3 nucleotides: TGTGCCAGTAGTATGGGCACAGGAGCCTCCTACGAGCAGTACTTC. Translation: CASSMGTGASYEQYF. Variable domain in full (rest from reference TRBV19 and TRBJ2-7): DGGITQSPKYLFRKEGQNVTLSCEQNLNHDAMYWYRQDPGQGLRLIYYSQIVNDFQKGDIAEGYSVSREKKESFPLTVTSAQKNPTAFYLCASSMGTGASYEQYFGPGTRLTVT.

The J gene is TRBJ2-3, the V gene TRBV7-9, with 8 bases aligning to TRBD2. The CDR3 runs to 16 residues. V was clipped by 5 bases and J by 2 bases; unmatched bases: 9. Germline V lookup: CDR1 SEHNR, CDR2 FQNEAQ (reference sequence). CDR3 coding DNA: TGTGCCAGCAGCCTATTTAGCGGGGCGGTCACAGATACGCAGTATTTT. Encoded protein: CASSLFSGAVTDTQYF.

V gene TRBV7-2 combines with J gene TRBJ1-1, with 11 nucleotides matching TRBD1. CDR1 and CDR2 from the germline V gene are SGHTA and FQGNSA. The CDR3 loop spans 13 amino acids. The CDR3 reads CATRDRGDTEAFF. The CDR3 coding sequence is TGTGCAACCCGGGACAGGGGGGACACTGAAGCTTTCTTT.

This chain links TRBV2 with TRBJ2-1, with a tentative D call TRBD2 (5 bases). The CDR3 extends over 11 amino acids. V was pared by 6 bases and J by 9 bases, with 9 bases between. Germline lookup yields CDR1 SNHLY and CDR2 FYNNEI. The CDR3 sequence is CASRRVGEQFF. The CDR3 nucleotides read TGTGCCAGCAGGCGGGTAGGTGAGCAGTTCTTC.

CDR3 sequence (DNA): TGTGCCAGCAGTTCCCTGGCAGGCCGAAGCTCCTACGAGCAGTACTTC. Amino acids: CASSSLAGRSSYEQYF. This chain links TRBV27 with TRBJ2-7; D uncertain. Germline CDR1 MNHEY, CDR2 SMNVEV (reference sequence). CDR3 length: 16 amino acids. With 4 bases removed from V and 0 bases from J, the gap between germline ends came to 16 bases.

This sequence joins TRBV2 and TRBJ1-1; TRBD1 might be the D (5 bases). Germline V gene data show CDR1 as SNHLY and CDR2 as FYNNEI. Trimming removed 3 bases at V and 4 bases at J, with 9 bases between. The CDR3 runs 13 residues. The CDR3 nucleotides are TGTGCCAGCAGTGACGGGGGGAGCACTGAAGCTTTCTTT. Translated, it gives CASSDGGSTEAFF.

V is TRBV4-3 and J is TRBJ2-1; D is tentatively TRBD1 or TRBD2 (5 bases each). The V end lost 1 base, the J end lost 0 bases, and 10 bases lay between the germline ends. This CDR3 comprises 16 residues. Germline CDR1 LGHNA, CDR2 YSLEER. CDR3 in DNA: TGCGCCAGCAGCCAAGGGGCAGGGAGCTCCTACAATGAGCAGTTCTTC. As protein: CASSQGAGSSYNEQFF.

The V call is TRBV27, the J call TRBJ1-1; D call uncertain. The length of the CDR3 is 14 residues. Germline V gene sequence: CDR1 MNHEY, CDR2 SMNVEV (reference sequence). The V end lost 8 bases, the J end lost 4 bases, and 17 bases lay between the germline ends. The DNA of the CDR3 is TGTGCCAGCCGGCCGATTCCCCCAATCACTGAAGCTTTCTTT. Protein product: CASRPIPPITEAFF.

The chain carries TRBV19 and TRBJ2-1, with D perhaps TRBD2 (6 bases). Germline V gene sequence: CDR1 LNHDA, CDR2 SQIVND (reference sequence). V was cut by 5 bases and J by 5 bases, with 10 bases left in between. CDR3 length: 13 residues. The CDR3 here is CASSPPGDNEQFF. The CDR3 DNA sequence: TGTGCCAGTAGTCCCCCGGGGGACAATGAGCAGTTCTTC.

This clone was observed a few times. Different DNA sequences within this sample yield the same CDR3. This sequence joins TRBV9 and TRBJ2-2, with D uncertain. V dropped 0 bases and J dropped 6 bases, with 6 bases sitting between them. The CDR3 sequence is 13 residues long. Germline lookup yields CDR1 SGDLS and CDR2 YYNGEE. Here the CDR3 reads CASSVVISGELFF. As DNA, the CDR3 is TGTGCCAGCAGCGTAGTTATCTCCGGGGAGCTGTTTTTT. The full variable domain, its missing parts supplied by reference TRBV9 and TRBJ2-2, is DSGVTQTPKHLITATGQRVTLRCSPRSGDLSVYWYQQSLDQGLQFLIQYYNGEERAKGNILERFSAQQFPDLHSELNLSSLELGDSALYFCASSVVISGELFFGEGSRLTVL.

CDR3 nucleotide sequence: TGCGCCAGCAGCTTGGGGCCTAGCGACTCCTACGAGCAGTACTTC. It yields the protein CASSLGPSDSYEQYF. The V gene is TRBV5-1, the J gene TRBJ2-7; possibly TRBD2 for D (6 bases). With 0 bases removed from V and 0 bases from J, the gap between germline ends came to 10 bases. The length of the CDR3 is 15 residues. Germline loops: CDR1 SGHRS, CDR2 YFSETQ.

The rearrangement uses TRBV11-3 and TRBJ2-1; tentative D call: TRBD2 (6 bases). CDR1 and CDR2 (germline): SGHNT, YENEEA. The CDR3 is 15 residues long. V dropped 0 bases and J dropped 5 bases, with 11 bases sitting between them. Written as DNA, the CDR3 is TGTGCCAGCAGCTTAGACCTTAGCGGTAACAATGAGCAGTTCTTC. It translates to CASSLDLSGNNEQFF.

This rearrangement joins TRBV29-1 to TRBJ2-1; a weak D match, TRBD1 (6 bases). Germline CDR1 is SQVTM and CDR2 is ANQGSEA. The V gene lost 2 bases and the J gene lost 6 bases, with 20 bases spanning the gap. This CDR3 contains 16 residues. CDR3 residues: CSVEPPDRLGGNEQFF. The CDR3 DNA reads as TGCAGCGTTGAACCCCCAGACAGGCTTGGGGGCAATGAGCAGTTCTTC.

The chain uses TRBV7-6 and TRBJ2-3; D call uncertain. The ends were cut back, 7 bases at V and 0 bases at J, with 20 bases in the middle. The CDR3 is 17 amino acids. Per the germline V gene, CDR1 is SGHVS and CDR2 is FNYEAQ. The CDR3 nucleotides are TGTGCCAGCACGCTGATCCACACGAGAGAAAGCACAGATACGCAGTATTTT. Translation: CASTLIHTRESTDTQYF.

This chain links TRBV27 with TRBJ1-2, with a tentative D call TRBD1 (5 bases). Germline lookup yields CDR1 MNHEY and CDR2 SMNVEV (reference sequence). V was cut by 2 bases and J by 5 bases, with 15 bases left in between. The CDR3 sequence is 15 residues long. Written as DNA, the CDR3 is TGTGCCAGCAGTTTAACGTCAGGGCCGAGATATGGCTACACCTTC. The encoded protein is CASSLTSGPRYGYTF.

The chain carries TRBV7-9 and TRBJ2-7; D gene ambiguous. CDR3 length: 15 amino acids. CDR1 is SEHNR and CDR2 is FQNEAQ in the germline V gene (reference sequence). The germline V and J ends were trimmed by 3 bases and 1 base, with 13 bases remaining between them. CDR3 region: CASSFTRLISYEQYF. The CDR3 nucleotides are TGTGCCAGCAGCTTTACAAGGTTGATTTCCTACGAGCAGTACTTC.

The chain combines TRBV1 with TRBJ2-2. TRBV1 is flagged as a pseudogene. This CDR3 is built from 15 residues. The CDR3 nucleotides read TGCACCAGCAGCGCCAGCTTCCCGAACACCGGGGAGCTGTTTTTT. Protein product: CTSSASFPNTGELFF.

This clone appeared once. The genes are TRBV6-6 and TRBJ2-3; the D gene is possibly TRBD2 (6 bases). The V and J ends lost 7 bases and 3 bases respectively, with 14 bases between them. The germline gives CDR1 MNHNY, CDR2 SVGAGI (reference sequence). This CDR3 spans 14 amino acids. The CDR3 region has the DNA TGTGCCAGCAATATGGCGGGGCGGACAGATACGCAGTATTTT. This translates into CASNMAGRTDTQYF.

J is TRBJ1-1 and V is TRBV5-1, with TRBD1 matching over 8 bases. Unmatched junction bases numbered 8, after V lost 2 bases and J lost 5 bases. There are 15 residues in the CDR3. Per germline, CDR1 SGHRS and CDR2 YFSETQ. CDR3 DNA: TGCGCCAGCAGCTTATCGACAGGGGAGATGACTGAAGCTTTCTTT. Amino acids: CASSLSTGEMTEAFF.